This T cell receptor (beta chain) comes out of a study of OX40 agonist ivuxolimab in advanced cancers. With autoimmune disease history or systemic immunosuppression, patients were excluded. The data were produced by immunoSEQ multiplex PCR, yet TCRdb's version contains in-frame clones alone and is incomplete. The sample contains 30,000 to 35,000 clones, 65% to 90% of which appear only once. The CDR3 has 15 residues. Germline lookup yields CDR1 MDHEN and CDR2 SYDVKM. The ends lost 5 bases at V and 0 bases at J; junction bases unmatched: 5. This clone appeared once. No antigen is known for it. Overall study findings and caveats: The specificity for antigen of the expanded peripheral T cells was not determined. A proportion of nonresponders additionally exhibited low normalized T-cell clonal expansion. There were, on average, more expanded clones in CD8+ T cells than in CD4+.

The J gene is TRBJ2-3, the V gene TRBV28; 7 positions match TRBD2. Specimen: CD4+ or CD8+ T cells sorted from blood, collected in a trial of the OX40 agonist ivuxolimab. The receptor was derived from an adult with an advanced solid tumor such as melanoma, head and neck, liver or kidney cancer. CDR3 in amino acids: CASSSSGISTDTQYF. CDR3 DNA sequence: TGTGCCAGCAGTAGCAGCGGGATAAGCACAGATACGCAGTATTTT.